This record looks at one T cell receptor beta chain sequence and its context. This sample stems from a study of shared clonotypes between healthy human individuals. Germline lookup yields CDR1 SNHLY and CDR2 FYNNEI. V lost 10 bases and J lost 7; bases outside the gene matches: 5. The CDR3 length is 13 residues. Sequencing was at deep level. Sequencing was performed with immunoSEQ multiplex PCR; in TCRdb, only in-frame clones are kept and a portion is missing. This table holds about 960,000 clones, around three quarters found once. Sequencing used memory CD4+ T cells sorted from blood. As for subset: CD45RA-negative fraction. The chain combines TRBV2 with TRBJ1-6; TRBD1 aligns across 9 bases. This TCR was recovered from a man between 18 and 29 years old in good health. The CDR3 DNA reads as TGTGCCACCAAGACAGGGGGGAATTCACCCCTCCACTTT. Its protein product is CATKTGGNSPLHF.